The 7 T cell receptor beta chains given below trace back to one sample, sequenced in a study of blood T cell repertoires in COVID-19. Assay used: immunoSEQ multiplex PCR; TCRdb lists only in-frame clones, some missing. The sample includes some 120,000 clones, 86% of them seen just once. Sequencing was performed on peripheral blood. These receptors all come from a human donor in a cohort sampled during active COVID-19.

This clone was picked up one time. The chain carries TRBV6-6 and TRBJ1-2; D is ambiguous. This CDR3 spans 10 amino acids. Trimming stripped 5 bases from V and 8 bases from J, with 6 bases between. Germline V gives CDR1 MNHNY, CDR2 SVGAGI (reference sequence). The CDR3 DNA reads TGTGCCAGCAGTCAACAGGGCTACACCTTC. Its protein product is CASSQQGYTF.

J is TRBJ1-1 and V is TRBV28; 7 bases are a match to TRBD1. Germline values: CDR1 MDHEN, CDR2 SYDVKM. V lost 9 bases to trimming and J lost 2 bases; unmatched junction nucleotides: 3. This CDR3 is built from 12 residues. The CDR3 is CASRGGNTEAFF. The CDR3 region has the DNA TGTGCCAGTAGAGGGGGCAACACTGAAGCTTTCTTT.

The chain recombines TRBV7-9 with TRBJ1-1; D uncertain. V dropped 4 bases and J dropped 4 bases, with 10 bases sitting between them. Per the germline V gene, CDR1 is SEHNR and CDR2 is FQNEAQ (reference sequence). The CDR3 extends over 13 amino acids. CDR3 sequence: CASSSTSGTEAFF. The CDR3 DNA reads TGTGCCAGCAGCTCCACCTCGGGCACTGAAGCTTTCTTT.

This chain links TRBV5-6 with TRBJ2-5; TRBD2 aligns across 8 bases. Germline V lookup: CDR1 SGHDT, CDR2 YYEEEE. J lost 9 bases, V lost 4 bases, and 14 bases had no gene match. The CDR3 has 15 residues. CDR3 loop: CASSAGTRGFGSQYF. CDR3 DNA: TGTGCCAGCAGCGCAGGGACTAGAGGTTTTGGTTCCCAGTACTTC.

This clone showed up just once. The chain combines TRBV28 with TRBJ2-3; 7 bases are shared with TRBD2. V lost 7 bases to trimming and J lost 2 bases; unmatched junction nucleotides: 6. Germline values: CDR1 MDHEN, CDR2 SYDVKM. The CDR3 has 14 residues. The CDR3 DNA sequence: TGTGCCAGCACCCCAAGCGGGAACACAGATACGCAGTATTTT. Translating gives CASTPSGNTDTQYF.

In regard to this clone: One junction end does not reproduce the germline sequence, and a read error may be involved. In nucleotides, the CDR3 is TGTGCCACCAGGAGAGATCGGGACAGGGATGATGAAAAACTGTTTTTT. This sequence encodes CATRRDRDRDDEKLFF. V usage is TRBV15 and J usage is TRBJ1-4; 9 bases map to TRBD1. The CDR3 has 16 amino acids. Per the germline V gene, CDR1 is LNHNV and CDR2 is YYDKDF (reference sequence).

The V call is TRBV6-5, the J call TRBJ1-3; 7 positions match TRBD1. This CDR3 spans 15 amino acids. V lost 8 bases and J lost 2; bases outside the gene matches: 9. Germline V gene lookup returns CDR1 MNHEY and CDR2 SVGAGI. The CDR3 DNA follows: TGTGCCAGCTCAAAGGGGGACAGACCTGGAAACACCATATATTTT. Translation gives CASSKGDRPGNTIYF.